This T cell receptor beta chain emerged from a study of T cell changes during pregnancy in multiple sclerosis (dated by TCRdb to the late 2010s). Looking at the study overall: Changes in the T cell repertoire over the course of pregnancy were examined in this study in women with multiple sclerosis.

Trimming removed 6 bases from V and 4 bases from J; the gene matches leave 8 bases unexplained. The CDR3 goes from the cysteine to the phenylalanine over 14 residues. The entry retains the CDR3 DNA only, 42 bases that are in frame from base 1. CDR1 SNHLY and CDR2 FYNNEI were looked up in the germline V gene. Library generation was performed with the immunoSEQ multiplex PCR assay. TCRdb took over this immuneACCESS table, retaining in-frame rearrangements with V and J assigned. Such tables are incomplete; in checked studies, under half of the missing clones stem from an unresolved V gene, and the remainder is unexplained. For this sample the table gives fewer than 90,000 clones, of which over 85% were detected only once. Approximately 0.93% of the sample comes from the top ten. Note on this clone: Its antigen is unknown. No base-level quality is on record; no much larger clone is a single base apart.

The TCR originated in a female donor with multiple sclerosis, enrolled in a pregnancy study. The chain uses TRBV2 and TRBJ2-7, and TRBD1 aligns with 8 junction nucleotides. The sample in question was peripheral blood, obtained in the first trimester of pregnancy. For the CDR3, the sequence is CASRTGTGRYEQYF. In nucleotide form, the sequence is TGTGCCAGCAGAACCGGGACAGGAAGGTACGAGCAGTACTTC.